This TCR beta chain originates from a study of blood T cell repertoires in COVID-19. Across the study: In each case, the material was cDNA or gDNA derived from T cells, B-cell-depleted T cells, or PBMCs.

V dropped 10 bases and J dropped 0 bases, with 10 bases sitting between them. The CDR3 length is 12 residues. Germline CDR1 reads ENHRY; CDR2 reads SYGVKD. Clinical histories supplied by participants themselves formed the basis of cohort assignment. The authors' processing: Counts of nucleated cells, estimated from reference gene primer amplification, were obtained. Data came from immunoSEQ multiplex PCR; TCRdb stores just in-frame clones and leaves some out. V, J and clone size are taken as reported in that table, and D and trimming were inferred from the DNA itself. Seen here are fewer than 350,000 clones, roughly 88% observed once, and the top ten hold roughly 2.1%.

The chain combines TRBV10-3 with TRBJ2-7; possibly TRBD1 for D (6 bases). Sequences were obtained from PBMCs or T cells enriched from blood (not recorded which). This TCR was sampled from a woman in her thirties or forties with acute COVID-19. The CDR3 nucleotides are TGTGCCACCTCACAGGGCTCCTACGAGCAGTACTTC. As protein: CATSQGSYEQYF.